This is a list of T cell receptor beta chains from one sample in a study of T cell repertoires in cytomegalovirus infection. One entry per CDR3 protein results from TCRdb running MiXCR on the reads. Among roughly 990,000 distinct CDR3 sequences, 30% to 40% were seen once, and the ten largest hold 13%. For these receptors, no antigen is known. Specimen: cultured CD8+ T cells from PBMCs, collected from culture after CMV antigen stimulation. All receptors come from a human donor in good health (CMV status not recorded). Some clones in this sample may be carry-over from other donors' samples. The CDR3 runs from the conserved cysteine through the conserved F or W. The D gene is left open where the match is weak. Some rows have no size entry. The others give once, few or many, or a class for an expanded clone.

D gene	clone size	V gene	J gene	CDR3 DNA	CDR3 protein
TRBD2	.	TRBV15	TRBJ2-4	TGTGCCACCACCCCGACTAGCGGGGGGGCCGCCAAAAACATTCAGTACTTC	CATTPTSGGAAKNIQYF
TRBD2	.	TRBV5-6	TRBJ2-5	TGTGCCAGCAGCTTGGTGGCGGGGGGACTCTTCCAAGAGACCCAGTACTTC	CASSLVAGGLFQETQYF
.	.	TRBV20-1	TRBJ2-5	TGCAGTGCTAGTTCAGGGCCGGAGGAGACCCAGTACTTC	CSASSGPEETQYF
.	.	TRBV6-1	TRBJ2-3	TGTGCCAGCAGTTACACCCAACGGGACACAGATACGCAGTATTTT	CASSYTQRDTDTQYF
.	few	TRBV27	TRBJ2-5	TGTGCCAGCAGTGGACAGATCCAAGAGACCCAGTACTTC	CASSGQIQETQYF
.	.	TRBV19	TRBJ1-1	TGTGCCAGTAGTATCGTTCGGGACGTCCCGCTCAGGGCTTTCTTT	CASSIVRDVPLRAFF
TRBD2	.	TRBV5-1	TRBJ2-1	TGCGCCAGCAGCTTGGACGGGGGGTTCTCCTACAATGAGCAGTTCTTC	CASSLDGGFSYNEQFF
.	few	TRBV12-3/TRBV12-4	TRBJ2-3	TGTGCCAGCAGAGCCTCGGGACTGCAAGATACGCAGTATTTT	CASRASGLQDTQYF
.	.	TRBV29-1	TRBJ1-2	TGCAGCGTCCCCGCCACGGAGGGGGGCGGCTACACCTTC	CSVPATEGGGYTF
TRBD2	.	TRBV28	TRBJ2-3	TGTGCCAGCAGTTTTAAGCGGGGGTATGGCACAGATACGCAGTATTTT	CASSFKRGYGTDTQYF
.	once	TRBV6-2/TRBV6-3	TRBJ2-1	TGTACCAGCGAACAGTCGACTTTGGATGAGCAGTTCTTC	CTSEQSTLDEQFF